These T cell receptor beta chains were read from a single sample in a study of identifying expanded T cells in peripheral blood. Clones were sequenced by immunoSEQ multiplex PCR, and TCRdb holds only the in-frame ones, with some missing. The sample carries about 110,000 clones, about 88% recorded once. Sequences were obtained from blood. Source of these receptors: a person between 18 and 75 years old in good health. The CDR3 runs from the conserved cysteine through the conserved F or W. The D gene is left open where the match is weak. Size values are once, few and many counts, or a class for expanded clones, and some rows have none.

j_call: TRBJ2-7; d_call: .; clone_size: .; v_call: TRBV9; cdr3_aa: CASSVEPSVTYEQYF; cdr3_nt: TGTGCCAGCAGCGTCGAACCTAGCGTGACCTACGAGCAGTACTTC
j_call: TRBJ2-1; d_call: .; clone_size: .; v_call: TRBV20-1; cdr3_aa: CSARDRGSEIF; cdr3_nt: TGCAGTGCTAGAGATCGAGGGAGTGAAATCTTC
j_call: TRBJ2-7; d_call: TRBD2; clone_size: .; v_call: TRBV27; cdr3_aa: CASGVAGNEQYF; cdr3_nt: TGTGCCAGCGGGGTAGCGGGAAACGAGCAGTACTTC
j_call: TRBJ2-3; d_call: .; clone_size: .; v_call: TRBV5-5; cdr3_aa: CASSFRQGTDTQYF; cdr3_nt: TGTGCCAGCAGCTTCCGACAGGGCACAGATACGCAGTATTTT
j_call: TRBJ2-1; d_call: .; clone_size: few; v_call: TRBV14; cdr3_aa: CASSRSYNEQFF; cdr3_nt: TGTGCCAGCAGTAGGTCTTACAATGAGCAGTTCTTC
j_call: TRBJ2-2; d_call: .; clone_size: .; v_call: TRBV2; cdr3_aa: CASSGVGAGELFF; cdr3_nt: TGTGCCAGCAGTGGGGTTGGGGCCGGGGAGCTGTTTTTT
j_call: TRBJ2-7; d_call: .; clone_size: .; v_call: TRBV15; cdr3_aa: CATSRGGEQYF; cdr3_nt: TGTGCCACCAGCAGAGGAGGGGAGCAGTACTTC
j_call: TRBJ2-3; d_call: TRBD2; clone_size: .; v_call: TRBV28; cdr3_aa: CASSLRLAGGTDTDTQYF; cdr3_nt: TGTGCCAGCAGTTTGAGACTAGCGGGAGGCACCGACACAGATACGCAGTATTTT
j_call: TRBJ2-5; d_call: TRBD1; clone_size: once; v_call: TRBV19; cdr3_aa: CASRGQGGTQYF; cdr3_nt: TGTGCCAGTAGGGGACAGGGAGGGACCCAGTACTTC
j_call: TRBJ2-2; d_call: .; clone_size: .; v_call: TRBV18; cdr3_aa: CASSIYRETGELFF; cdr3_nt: TGTGCCAGCTCAATCTACAGGGAGACCGGGGAGCTGTTTTTT
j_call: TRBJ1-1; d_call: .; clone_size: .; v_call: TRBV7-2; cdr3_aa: CASSLSAGSTEAFF; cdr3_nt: TGTGCCAGCAGCTTATCCGCAGGGTCCACTGAAGCTTTCTTT
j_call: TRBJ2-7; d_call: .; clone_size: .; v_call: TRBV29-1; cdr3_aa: CSVVLSSYEQYF; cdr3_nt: TGCAGCGTTGTCTTAAGCTCCTACGAGCAGTACTTC
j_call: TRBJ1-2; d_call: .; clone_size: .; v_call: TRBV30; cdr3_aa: CAWSIGGSPYGYTF; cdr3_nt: TGTGCCTGGAGTATAGGGGGATCACCCTATGGCTACACCTTC
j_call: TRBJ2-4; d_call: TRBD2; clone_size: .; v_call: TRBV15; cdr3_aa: CATSSGLAGGRKNIQYF; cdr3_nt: TGTGCCACCAGCAGCGGACTAGCGGGGGGGCGTAAAAACATTCAGTACTTC
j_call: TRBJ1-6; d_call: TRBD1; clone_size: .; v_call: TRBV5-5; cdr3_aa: CASSRTGDYNSPLHF; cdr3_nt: TGTGCCAGCAGCCGGACAGGGGATTATAATTCACCCCTCCACTTT
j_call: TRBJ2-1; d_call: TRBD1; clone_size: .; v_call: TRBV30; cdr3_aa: CAWTYTGGWGEQFF; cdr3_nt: TGTGCCTGGACGTACACAGGGGGTTGGGGGGAGCAGTTCTTC
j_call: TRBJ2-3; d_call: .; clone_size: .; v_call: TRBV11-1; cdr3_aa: CASSWQSTDTQYF; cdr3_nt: TGTGCCAGCAGCTGGCAGAGCACAGATACGCAGTATTTT
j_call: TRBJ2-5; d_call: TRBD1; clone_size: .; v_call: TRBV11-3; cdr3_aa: CASSLGVVTQGTETQYF; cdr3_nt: TGTGCCAGCAGCTTAGGAGTGGTCACACAGGGGACGGAGACCCAGTACTTC
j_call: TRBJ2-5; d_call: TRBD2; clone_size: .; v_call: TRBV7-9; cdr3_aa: CASSSGLAGGPQETQYF; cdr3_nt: TGTGCCAGCAGCTCCGGACTAGCGGGAGGGCCGCAAGAGACCCAGTACTTC
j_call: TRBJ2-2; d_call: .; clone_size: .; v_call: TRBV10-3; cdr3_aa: CAISEAPAGTGELFF; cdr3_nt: TGTGCCATCAGTGAAGCACCGGCCGGGACCGGGGAGCTGTTTTTT
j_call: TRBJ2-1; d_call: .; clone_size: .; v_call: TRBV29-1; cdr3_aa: CSADRSSYNEQFF; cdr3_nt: TGCAGCGCCGACCGGAGCTCCTACAATGAGCAGTTCTTC
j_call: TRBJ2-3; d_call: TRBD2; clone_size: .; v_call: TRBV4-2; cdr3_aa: CASSQEGTSGFSTDTQYF; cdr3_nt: TGTGCCAGCAGCCAAGAGGGAACTAGCGGGTTTTCTACAGATACGCAGTATTTT
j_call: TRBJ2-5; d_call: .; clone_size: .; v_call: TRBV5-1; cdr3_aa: CASSGKVGTTQETQYF; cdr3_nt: TGCGCCAGCAGCGGGAAAGTCGGGACGACACAAGAGACCCAGTACTTC
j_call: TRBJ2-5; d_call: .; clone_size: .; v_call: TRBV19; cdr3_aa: CASSRGAGNQETQYF; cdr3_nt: TGTGCCAGTAGTAGGGGCGCCGGGAACCAAGAGACCCAGTACTTC
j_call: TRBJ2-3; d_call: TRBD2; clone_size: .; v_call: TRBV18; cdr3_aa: CASSPPNSGGRPDTQYF; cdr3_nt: TGTGCCAGCTCACCGCCGAATAGCGGGGGGCGCCCTGATACGCAGTATTTT
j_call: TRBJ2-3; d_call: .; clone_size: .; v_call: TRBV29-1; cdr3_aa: CSVGLITDTQYF; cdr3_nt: TGCAGCGTTGGACTAATCACAGATACGCAGTATTTT
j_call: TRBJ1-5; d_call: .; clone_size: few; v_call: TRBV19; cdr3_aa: CASSSQGLSFQPQHF; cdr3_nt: TGTGCCAGTAGCTCACAGGGTCTCAGCTTTCAGCCCCAGCATTTT
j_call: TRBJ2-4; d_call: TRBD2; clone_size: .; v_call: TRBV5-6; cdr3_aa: CASSSKRGGNIQYF; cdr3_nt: TGTGCCAGCAGCTCAAAGCGGGGGGGAAACATTCAGTACTTC
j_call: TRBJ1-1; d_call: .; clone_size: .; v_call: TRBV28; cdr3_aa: CASSNGGGPFFF; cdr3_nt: TGTGCCAGCTCAAATGGTGGGGGGCCCTTTTTCTTT
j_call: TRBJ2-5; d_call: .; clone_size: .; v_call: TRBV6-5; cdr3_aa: CASSYPGPQETQYF; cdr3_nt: TGTGCCAGCAGTTACCCCGGGCCTCAAGAGACCCAGTACTTC
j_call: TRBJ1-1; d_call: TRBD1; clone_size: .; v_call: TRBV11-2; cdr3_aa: CASSLDPGQGEAFF; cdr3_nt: TGTGCCAGCAGCTTAGATCCGGGACAGGGGGAGGCTTTCTTT
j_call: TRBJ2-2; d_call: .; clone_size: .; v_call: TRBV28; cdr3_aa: CASKRITGELFF; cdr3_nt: TGTGCCAGCAAAAGGATCACCGGGGAGCTGTTTTTT
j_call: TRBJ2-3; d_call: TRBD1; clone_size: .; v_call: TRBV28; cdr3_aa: CASSYGQGPQYF; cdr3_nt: TGTGCCAGCAGTTACGGACAGGGGCCGCAGTATTTT
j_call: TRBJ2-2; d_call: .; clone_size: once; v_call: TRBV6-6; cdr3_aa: CASSYGGRNTGELFF; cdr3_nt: TGTGCCAGCAGTTATGGGGGACGAAACACCGGGGAGCTGTTTTTT
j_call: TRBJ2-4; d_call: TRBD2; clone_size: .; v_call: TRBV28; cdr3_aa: CASSFTSGRALGAKNIQYF; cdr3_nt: TGTGCCAGCAGTTTTACTAGCGGGAGGGCCCTCGGGGCCAAAAACATTCAGTACTTC
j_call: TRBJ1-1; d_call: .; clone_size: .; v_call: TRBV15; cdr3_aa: CATSRDPRNTEAFF; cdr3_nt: TGTGCCACCAGCAGAGATCCCAGGAACACTGAAGCTTTCTTT
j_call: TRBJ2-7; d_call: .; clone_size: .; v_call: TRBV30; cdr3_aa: CAWRPRAGIYF; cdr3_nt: TGTGCCTGGAGGCCTAGGGCGGGGATTTACTTC
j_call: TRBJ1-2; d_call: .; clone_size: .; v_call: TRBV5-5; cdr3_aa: CASSLEVTAFLYGYTF; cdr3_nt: TGTGCCAGCAGCTTGGAGGTGACAGCATTCCTCTATGGCTACACCTTC
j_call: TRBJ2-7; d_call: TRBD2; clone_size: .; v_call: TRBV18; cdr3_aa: CASSPGTSGTYEQYF; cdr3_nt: TGTGCCAGCTCACCAGGGACTAGCGGAACCTACGAGCAGTACTTC
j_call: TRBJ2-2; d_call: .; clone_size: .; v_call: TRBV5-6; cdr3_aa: CASSFIGLTTGELFF; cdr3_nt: TGTGCCAGCAGCTTCATAGGCCTCACCACCGGGGAGCTGTTTTTT
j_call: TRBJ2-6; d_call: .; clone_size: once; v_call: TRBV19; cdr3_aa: CATDRGPSGANVLTF; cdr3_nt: TGTGCCACCGACCGGGGCCCCTCTGGGGCCAACGTCCTGACTTTC
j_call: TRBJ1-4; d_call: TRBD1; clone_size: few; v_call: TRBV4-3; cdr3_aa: CASSQSDRGEKLFF; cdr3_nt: TGCGCCAGCAGCCAATCGGACAGGGGTGAAAAACTGTTTTTT
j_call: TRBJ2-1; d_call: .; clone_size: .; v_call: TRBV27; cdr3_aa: CASSFGQFYNEQFF; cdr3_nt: TGTGCCAGCAGTTTTGGTCAATTCTACAATGAGCAGTTCTTC
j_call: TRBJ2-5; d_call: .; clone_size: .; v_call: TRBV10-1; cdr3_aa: CASSESAGGETQYF; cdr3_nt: TGCGCCAGCAGTGAGTCGGCAGGAGGGGAGACCCAGTACTTC